This T cell receptor (beta chain) was obtained from a study of control samples from healthy donors and cancer patients. Looked up from germline, CDR1 is SGDLS and CDR2 is YYNGEE. The CDR3 runs 15 residues. Trimming stripped 2 bases from V and 3 bases from J, with 12 bases between. Sequencing was performed with immunoSEQ multiplex PCR; in TCRdb, only in-frame clones are kept and a portion is missing. The sample contains 90,000 to 100,000 clones, roughly three quarters of which appear only once. This chain joins TRBV9 and TRBJ1-5; perhaps TRBD1 as D (5 bases). The sequencing input was blood. The sequence came from a woman aged 30 to 39 in good health. DNA of the CDR3: TGTGCCAGCAGCGTTTCGGACATGGTCAATCAGCCCCAGCATTTT. Encoded protein: CASSVSDMVNQPQHF.